A selection of T cell receptor beta chains follows, all from one sample in a study of T cells in Graves' hyperthyroidism and ophthalmopathy. Using its own MiXCR run on the multiplex PCR reads, TCRdb lists one record per CDR3 protein. There are tens of thousands of distinct CDR3 sequences in the sample; 54% occur only once, and 34% lies in the top ten. The sequencing sample was made of peripheral blood or thyroid tissue (not recorded which). These receptors were obtained from a man aged 18 to 29 with Graves' hyperthyroidism. The CDR3 runs from the conserved cysteine through the conserved F or W. A D gene is named only where the DNA matches it firmly. Size is omitted from some rows. Given values are once, few, many or a class for expanded clones.

clone_size,v_call,d_call,j_call,cdr3_nt,cdr3_aa
NA,TRBV10-2,NA,TRBJ2-7,TGCGCCAGCAGTGAGTCGAATTTCAAGCCCTACGAGCAGTACTTC,CASSESNFKPYEQYF
NA,TRBV2,TRBD1,TRBJ1-2,TGTGCCAGCAGTCAAACAGGGGGCGCCTATGGCTACACCTTC,CASSQTGGAYGYTF
NA,TRBV7-9,TRBD1,TRBJ2-5,TGTGCCAGCAGCCCTCAAGGGACAGTTAGAAGTACCGGGGAGTACTTC,CASSPQGTVRSTGEYF
NA,TRBV20-1,TRBD2,TRBJ2-5,TGCAGTGCCCCTAGCGGGAGAACAGAGACCCAGTACTTC,CSAPSGRTETQYF
once,TRBV20-1,TRBD1,TRBJ1-5,TGCAGTGCGAGGACAGGGTTTCAGCCCCAGCATTTT,CSARTGFQPQHF
many,TRBV18,NA,TRBJ1-3,TGTGCCAGCTCACCACCGGCGAACACCATATATTTT,CASSPPANTIYF
many,TRBV6-2/TRBV6-3,NA,TRBJ2-7,TGTGCCAGCAGTTTTGGTGTCAGTTTTAGGAACGAGCAGTACTTC,CASSFGVSFRNEQYF
few,TRBV10-3,NA,TRBJ2-2,TGTGCCATCAGTGGCCACAACACCGGGGAGCTGTTTTTT,CAISGHNTGELFF
many,TRBV10-3,NA,TRBJ2-3,TGTGCCATCAGTGAGTCGGCACGGGCAGATACGCAGTATTTT,CAISESARADTQYF
NA,TRBV15,NA,TRBJ1-6,TGTGCCACCAGCATTGCGGGGGCGAGGAATTCACCCCTCCACTTT,CATSIAGARNSPLHF